The present T cell receptor (beta chain) was sequenced within a study of OX40 agonist ivuxolimab in advanced cancers. Trimming took 3 bases from V and 2 from J; bases not matched to a gene: 7. Germline V gives CDR1 LNHDA, CDR2 SQIVND (reference sequence). This CDR3 region has 16 residues. Assay: immunoSEQ multiplex PCR; the TCRdb copy retains only in-frame clones and omits some. The sample has tens of thousands of clones, more than 80% seen once. This clone turned up a few times. The specimen was CD4+ or CD8+ T cells sorted from blood, collected in a trial of the OX40 agonist ivuxolimab. The receptor was derived from an adult with an advanced solid tumor such as melanoma, head and neck, liver or kidney cancer. V is TRBV19 and J is TRBJ2-1, with 7 bases matching TRBD1. Here the CDR3 DNA reads TGTGCCAGTAGTATGTTGGCAGGGGGAACCTACAATGAGCAGTTCTTC. This sequence encodes CASSMLAGGTYNEQFF.